This T cell receptor beta chain was recorded in a study of cytomegalovirus exposure and HLA in healthy donors. Study-wide points: What a later analysis reportedly showed was that an Asian-associated ancestry cluster had fewer N-insertions than the roughly 670-donor mean.

Trimming removed 5 bases at V and 8 bases at J, with 15 bases between. Germline V gives CDR1 LNHDA, CDR2 SQIVND (reference sequence). The CDR3 spans 13 residues. Comments on this clone: The antigen is not known.

The PCR used 60 Vbeta and 13 Jbeta primers. Profiled with immunoSEQ multiplex PCR; TCRdb holds only in-frame clones, not every one. Seen in this sample are tens of thousands of clones; the ten most common clones hold 25% to 30%. The specimen sequenced was PBMCs. The chain uses TRBV19 and TRBJ1-2; D is ambiguous. This receptor was identified in a man aged 40-50 years in good health and CMV-seropositive. CDR3 sequence reads: CASSAGKIYGYTF. Here the CDR3 DNA reads TGTGCCAGTAGTGCAGGAAAAATATACGGCTACACCTTC.